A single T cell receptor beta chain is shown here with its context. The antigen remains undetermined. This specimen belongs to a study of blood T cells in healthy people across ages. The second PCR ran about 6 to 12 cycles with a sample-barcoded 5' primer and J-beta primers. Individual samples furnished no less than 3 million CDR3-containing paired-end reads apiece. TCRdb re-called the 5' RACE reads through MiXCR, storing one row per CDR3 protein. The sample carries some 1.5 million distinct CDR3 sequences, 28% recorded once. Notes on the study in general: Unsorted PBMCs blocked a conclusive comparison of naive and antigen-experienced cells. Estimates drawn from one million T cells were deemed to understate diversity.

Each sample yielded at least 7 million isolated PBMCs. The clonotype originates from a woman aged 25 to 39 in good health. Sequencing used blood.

CDR3 in amino acids: CASSRPGAETQYF. The CDR3 bases are TGTGCCAGCAGCCGTCCCGGTGCCGAAACGCAGTATTTT. The V and J genes are TRBV5-4 and TRBJ2-3; D is ambiguous. This CDR3 has 13 amino acids. In germline, CDR1 is SGHNT, CDR2 YYREEE (reference sequence). The V end lost 4 bases, the J end lost 9 bases, and 15 bases lay between the germline ends. The full variable domain, its missing parts supplied by reference TRBV5-4 and TRBJ2-3, is ETGVTQSPTHLIKTRGQQVTLRCSSQSGHNTVSWYQQALGQGPQFIFQYYREEENGRGNFPPRFSGLQFPNYSSELNVNALELDDSALYLCASSRPGAETQYFGPGTRLTVL.